These 30 T cell receptor beta chains originate from one sample sequenced in a study of blood T cell repertoires in COVID-19. Produced via immunoSEQ multiplex PCR; TCRdb's table is partial and in-frame only. The sample records approximately 230,000 clones, just over 85% being singletons. Material for sequencing was PBMCs or T cells enriched from blood (not recorded which). The receptors stem from a man aged 35 to 55 who had recovered from COVID-19.

J is TRBJ2-7 and V is TRBV6-5; 8 bases align to TRBD2. Germline-derived CDR1 and CDR2 are MNHEY and SVGAGI. V was clipped by 8 bases and J by 3 bases; unmatched bases: 12. The CDR3 runs to 15 residues. The CDR3 protein is CASHRIQTSVYEQYF. Here the CDR3 DNA reads TGTGCCAGCCACCGGATACAGACTAGCGTCTACGAGCAGTACTTC.

This chain uses TRBV4-1 with TRBJ2-3, with a possible D match to TRBD2 (6 bases). The germline gives CDR1 MGHRA, CDR2 YSYEKL. The CDR3 has 16 residues. V was pared by 6 bases and J by 2 bases, with 18 bases between. CDR3 region: CASSLDYFEHTDTQYF. CDR3 coding DNA: TGCGCCAGCAGTCTGGACTACTTTGAACACACAGATACGCAGTATTTT.

The gene calls are TRBV5-1 and TRBJ2-7, with D tentatively TRBD2 (5 bases). The length of the CDR3 is 14 residues. V was pared by 0 bases and J by 0 bases, with 7 bases between. CDR1 is SGHRS, CDR2 YFSETQ, per germline. CDR3 loop: CASSLVEASYEQYF. CDR3 nucleotide sequence: TGCGCCAGCAGCTTGGTGGAGGCCTCCTACGAGCAGTACTTC.

The chain combines TRBV9 with TRBJ1-5; 7 nucleotides agree with TRBD1. The CDR3 is made up of 15 amino acids. Germline V lookup: CDR1 SGDLS, CDR2 YYNGEE. Losses at the gene ends were 0 bases for V and 4 bases for J; bases not matched to a gene: 4. CDR3 sequence (DNA): TGTGCCAGCAGCGTAGACCCACAGGGGAATCAGCCCCAGCATTTT. It translates to CASSVDPQGNQPQHF. Full variable domain (remainder filled in from reference TRBV9 and TRBJ1-5): DSGVTQTPKHLITATGQRVTLRCSPRSGDLSVYWYQQSLDQGLQFLIQYYNGEERAKGNILERFSAQQFPDLHSELNLSSLELGDSALYFCASSVDPQGNQPQHFGDGTRLSIL.

This chain links TRBV27 with TRBJ2-3; 13 nucleotides line up with TRBD2. The germline gives CDR1 MNHEY, CDR2 SMNVEV (reference sequence). Losses at the gene ends were 5 bases for V and 0 bases for J; bases not matched to a gene: 5. This CDR3 has 17 residues. The CDR3 reads CASSRTSGGASTDTQYF. CDR3 DNA: TGTGCCAGCAGTCGAACTAGCGGGGGGGCTAGCACAGATACGCAGTATTTT.

CDR3 loop: CAISEGTAYNEQFF. CDR3 in DNA: TGTGCCATCAGTGAGGGGACAGCATACAATGAGCAGTTCTTC. The chain joins TRBV10-3 to TRBJ2-1; 7 nucleotides align to TRBD1. The ends lost 2 bases at V and 4 bases at J; junction bases unmatched: 2. Germline CDR1 is ENHRY and CDR2 is SYGVKD. The CDR3 length is 14 residues.

CDR3 in amino acids: CASSLAQDPVNIQYF. CDR3 DNA: TGTGCCAGCAGCTTAGCTCAGGATCCTGTGAACATTCAGTACTTC. V and J are TRBV7-2 and TRBJ2-4; the D is unclear. Germline-derived CDR1 and CDR2 are SGHTA and FQGNSA. Deletions cut 0 bases from V and 7 bases from J, with 13 bases between. CDR3 size: 15 residues.

V gene TRBV18 combines with J gene TRBJ1-2; 7 nucleotides line up with TRBD1. V was pared by 0 bases and J by 1 base, with 5 bases of the junction left unmatched. This CDR3 comprises 16 residues. Germline loops: CDR1 KGHSH, CDR2 LQKENI. Here the CDR3 reads CASSPPRGNDNYGYTF. The CDR3 bases are TGTGCCAGCTCACCACCCAGGGGGAATGATAACTATGGCTACACCTTC.

The chain combines TRBV19 with TRBJ2-5; D may be TRBD2 (7 bases). This CDR3 is built from 13 residues. Germline V lookup: CDR1 LNHDA, CDR2 SQIVND (reference sequence). V shed 7 bases and J shed 4 bases, with 13 bases lying between them. In nucleotides, the CDR3 is TGTGCCAGTACCCGGGGGGCCGCAGAGACCCAGTACTTC. Translation gives CASTRGAAETQYF.

The chain couples TRBV2 to TRBJ1-5; D is possibly TRBD1 (6 bases). The CDR3 is made up of 14 amino acids. Trimming stripped 4 bases from V and 7 bases from J, with 14 bases between. Germline V lookup: CDR1 SNHLY, CDR2 FYNNEI. CDR3 residues: CASSGMGGRQPQHF. CDR3 nucleotides: TGTGCCAGCAGTGGTATGGGGGGGCGGCAGCCCCAGCATTTT.

This clone was seen once. The chain carries TRBV18 and TRBJ2-1; D might be TRBD1 (6 bases). CDR3 length equals 17 residues. CDR1 is KGHSH, CDR2 LQKENI, per germline. V lost 4 bases and J 0 bases, leaving 16 bases between the germline ends. The CDR3: CASSQASGTHSYNEQFF. CDR3 coding DNA: TGTGCCAGCTCACAAGCTTCCGGGACACACTCCTACAATGAGCAGTTCTTC.

This chain uses TRBV5-1 with TRBJ1-6; TRBD1 might be the D (5 bases). V was shortened by 4 bases and J by 5 bases, with 10 bases between the two germline ends. The CDR3 length is 14 residues. Looked up from germline, CDR1 is SGHRS and CDR2 is YFSETQ. This CDR3 is CASSRPGDNSPLHF. The CDR3 nucleotides are TGCGCCAGCAGCCGACCGGGGGATAATTCACCCCTCCACTTT.

The rearrangement joins TRBV15 to TRBJ2-7; the match to TRBD2 covers 7 bases. Trimming removed 0 bases from V and 1 base from J; junction bases left unmatched: 6. CDR3 length equals 16 residues. Germline CDR1 and CDR2: LNHNV and YYDKDF (reference sequence). The CDR3 DNA is TGTGCCACCAGCAGAGATCTTCTAGCGGTATCCTACGAGCAGTACTTC. This translates into CATSRDLLAVSYEQYF.

As concerns this clone: The same CDR3 also results from other DNA sequences found in this sample. This chain connects TRBV19 to TRBJ1-1, with D hard to call. CDR1 is LNHDA, CDR2 SQIVND, per germline (reference sequence). The ends were cut back, 3 bases at V and 1 base at J, with 9 bases in the middle. CDR3 length: 14 residues. CDR3 region: CASSIWGGNTEAFF. CDR3 in DNA: TGTGCCAGTAGTATTTGGGGAGGGAACACTGAAGCTTTCTTT.

The V and J genes are TRBV10-3 and TRBJ2-3, with TRBD2 matching 12 bases. Germline V CDR1 and CDR2: ENHRY, SYGVKD. The CDR3 sequence is 15 residues long. Germline trimming cut 6 bases from V and 3 bases from J; bases unmatched to any gene: 4. The DNA for the CDR3 is TGTGCCATCAGGCTACTAGCGGGGGGTACAGATACGCAGTATTTT. Translating it yields CAIRLLAGGTDTQYF.

V and J are TRBV15 and TRBJ1-1; 8 nucleotides match TRBD1. CDR3 size: 15 residues. CDR1 and CDR2 (germline): LNHNV, YYDKDF (reference sequence). V lost 1 base, J lost 4 bases, and 5 bases stayed unmatched. CDR3 in amino acids: CATSRGTGTTTEAFF. CDR3 nucleotide sequence: TGTGCCACCAGCAGAGGGACAGGGACCACCACTGAAGCTTTCTTT. The full variable domain, with the rest looked up from reference TRBV15 and TRBJ1-1, is DAMVIQNPRYQVTQFGKPVTLSCSQTLNHNVMYWYQQKSSQAPKLLFHYYDKDFNNEADTPDNFQSRRPNTSFCFLDIRSPGLGDTAMYLCATSRGTGTTTEAFFGQGTRLTVV.

The gene calls are TRBV30 and TRBJ2-7; 8 nucleotides agree with TRBD1. This CDR3 spans 14 amino acids. CDR1 and CDR2 from the germline V gene are GTSNPN and SVGIG (reference sequence). V was pared by 5 bases and J by 0 bases, with 6 bases of the junction left unmatched. CDR3 region: CAWRRQGSSYEQYF. DNA for the CDR3: TGTGCCTGGCGCCGACAGGGGAGCTCCTACGAGCAGTACTTC.

The chain is built from TRBV7-2 and TRBJ2-7; 9 bases line up with TRBD2. With V trimmed by 5 bases and J by 4 bases, 6 bases remained unmatched. The CDR3 consists of 14 residues. Germline V gene sequence: CDR1 SGHTA, CDR2 FQGNSA. CDR3 loop: CASSPRAGGYEQYF. The CDR3 region has the DNA TGTGCCAGCAGCCCGCGGGCGGGAGGGTACGAGCAGTACTTC.

This clone showed up many times. This specimen includes other DNA sequences encoding the same CDR3. The chain recombines TRBV7-9 with TRBJ2-2, with D hard to call. The germline CDR1 and CDR2 sequences are SEHNR and FQNEAQ (reference sequence). This CDR3 spans 15 amino acids. Trimming took 5 bases from V and 2 from J, leaving 12 bases between them. The CDR3 here is CASSPRDTNTGELFF. The CDR3 bases are TGTGCCAGCAGCCCCCGTGACACTAACACCGGGGAGCTGTTTTTT.

The chain carries TRBV9 and TRBJ2-1; no reliable D call. Germline V gives CDR1 SGDLS, CDR2 YYNGEE. V dropped 5 bases and J dropped 7 bases, with 10 bases sitting between them. This CDR3 comprises 12 residues. CDR3 sequence (DNA): TGTGCCAGCAGAACCCTAGATAATGAGCAGTTCTTC. It codes for CASRTLDNEQFF. Together with reference TRBV9 and TRBJ2-1, the CDR3 gives the full variable domain: DSGVTQTPKHLITATGQRVTLRCSPRSGDLSVYWYQQSLDQGLQFLIQYYNGEERAKGNILERFSAQQFPDLHSELNLSSLELGDSALYFCASRTLDNEQFFGPGTRLTVL.

V is TRBV6-5 and J is TRBJ2-1; tentatively, D is TRBD1 (6 bases). Trimming left V 7 bases short and J 7 bases short, with 20 bases between. Germline-derived CDR1 and CDR2 are MNHEY and SVGAGI. This CDR3 contains 15 residues. Written as DNA, the CDR3 is TGTGCCAGCAAGATAACAGGGTTAGGGATGAATGAGCAGTTCTTC. Its protein is CASKITGLGMNEQFF.

The rearrangement joins TRBV30 to TRBJ2-3; 8 nucleotides match TRBD2. The V gene's germline CDR1 is GTSNPN and CDR2 SVGIG (reference sequence). V was clipped by 2 bases and J by 0 bases; unmatched bases: 4. CDR3 length: 15 amino acids. In DNA form, the CDR3 reads TGTGCCTGGAGTAAACTAGCGGCTAGCACAGATACGCAGTATTTT. It specifies CAWSKLAASTDTQYF. The whole variable domain, remainder taken from reference TRBV30 and TRBJ2-3, is SQTIHQWPATLVQPVGSPLSLECTVEGTSNPNLYWYRQAAGRGLQLLFYSVGIGQISSEVPQNLSASRPQDRQFILSSKKLLLSDSGFYLCAWSKLAASTDTQYFGPGTRLTVL.

This clone was detected once. The V gene is TRBV18, the J gene TRBJ1-5, with D unclear. Germline V CDR1 and CDR2: KGHSH, LQKENI. The CDR3 is 14 amino acids. V was trimmed by 4 bases and J by 4 bases, leaving 11 bases between them. In DNA, the CDR3 is TGTGCCAGCTCACTTCGACGGGAGAATCAGCCCCAGCATTTT. Its protein product is CASSLRRENQPQHF.

The V gene is TRBV25-1, the J gene TRBJ2-5, with 12 bases matching TRBD2. This CDR3 region has 18 residues. Germline-derived CDR1 and CDR2 are MGHDK and SYGVNS. J gave up 5 bases and V 1 base, and 11 bases lay outside the gene matches. The CDR3 loop reads CASSESAASGRGRETQYF. CDR3 nucleotides: TGTGCCAGCAGTGAATCTGCAGCTAGCGGGAGGGGGAGGGAGACCCAGTACTTC.

This clone was seen a few times. At the DNA level, this CDR3 is encoded by other sequences in the same sample as well. The rearrangement links TRBV30 to TRBJ2-7; maybe TRBD2 (6 bases). CDR1 is GTSNPN, CDR2 SVGIG, per germline (reference sequence). The CDR3 sequence is 11 residues long. V was pared by 3 bases and J by 6 bases, with 9 bases between. The CDR3 reads CAWSLGGEQYF. The DNA of the CDR3 is TGTGCCTGGAGCCTCGGGGGCGAGCAGTACTTC.

DNA of the CDR3: TGTGCCAGTAGTCCGTCACTAGCGGGAGACCTGGAGCAGTTCTTC. Translated: CASSPSLAGDLEQFF. V usage is TRBV19 and J usage is TRBJ2-1; TRBD2 agrees at 11 bases. This CDR3 comprises 15 residues. V trimming: 5 bases; J trimming: 10 bases; junction bases outside the gene matches: 10. Germline CDR1 and CDR2: LNHDA and SQIVND (reference sequence).

The J gene is TRBJ2-1, the V gene TRBV24-1; 10 positions match TRBD1. The CDR3 is 16 amino acids. The V segment lost 5 bases and the J segment 3 bases; nucleotides outside the gene matches: 6. CDR1 is KGHDR and CDR2 is SFDVKD in the germline V gene. CDR3 loop: CATSGPTGGFYNEQFF. DNA for the CDR3: TGTGCCACCAGTGGTCCGACAGGGGGCTTCTACAATGAGCAGTTCTTC.

The genes are TRBV5-1 and TRBJ1-1; no firm D call. The V and J ends lost 4 bases and 2 bases respectively, with 12 bases between them. This CDR3 is 14 amino acids long. Germline V gene sequence: CDR1 SGHRS, CDR2 YFSETQ. Here the CDR3 reads CASSLGSSNTEAFF. The CDR3 DNA reads as TGCGCCAGCAGCCTGGGCAGTTCTAACACTGAAGCTTTCTTT.

This chain links TRBV7-9 with TRBJ2-1, with 7 nucleotides matching TRBD2. The CDR3 is 16 residues long. CDR1 SEHNR and CDR2 FQNEAQ come from the germline V gene (reference sequence). Trimming cost V 0 bases and J 3 bases; bases outside gene matches: 5. CDR3 nucleotide sequence: TGTGCCAGCAGCTTAGCGGGGAGGGCAGGCTACAATGAGCAGTTCTTC. This gives the protein CASSLAGRAGYNEQFF.

Of note for this clone: One end of the junction does not line up with germline, which may come from a read error. The V and J genes are TRBV3-1 (or the pseudogene TRBV3-2) and TRBJ1-2, with 8 bases identical to TRBD1. Per the germline V gene, CDR1 is LGHDT and CDR2 is YNNKEL (reference sequence). The CDR3 consists of 14 residues. The CDR3 loop reads CASSQADRESGHTF. CDR3 sequence (DNA): TGTGCCAGCAGCCAGGCGGACAGGGAGTCTGGCCACACCTTC.